Listed below are T cell receptor beta chains from one sample, sequenced in a study of T cells in localized non-small cell lung cancer. Repertoires were generated with immunoSEQ multiplex PCR, while TCRdb's copy carries only in-frame clones and drops some. The sample includes approximately 3,100 clones, less than 20% of them seen just once. The sequencing here drew on lung tumor tissue, taken before any cancer treatment. These receptor sequences come from a woman between 35 and 70 years old with stage III squamous cell lung carcinoma. Both conserved end residues are part of each CDR3. Each record gives: D gene, V gene, clone size, J gene, CDR3 DNA, CDR3 protein. The D gene is left open where the match is weak. Some rows have no size entry. The others give once, few or many, or a class for an expanded clone.

D: .
V: TRBV6-8
size: large
J: TRBJ1-5
DNA: TGTGCCAGCAGCCGTGACAGTTATAGCAATCAGCCCCAGCATTTT
CDR3: CASSRDSYSNQPQHF

D: TRBD1
V: TRBV6-8
size: .
J: TRBJ1-5
DNA: TGTGCCAGCAGTAAGGGACAGGGAGTCAATAGCAATCAGCCCCAGCATTTT
CDR3: CASSKGQGVNSNQPQHF

D: .
V: TRBV30
size: few
J: TRBJ1-1
DNA: TGTGCCTGGAGTGTCACCACTGAAGCTTTCTTT
CDR3: CAWSVTTEAFF

D: TRBD2
V: TRBV5-1
size: few
J: TRBJ2-2
DNA: TGCGCCAGCAGCCCAACGACTAGCTCTCTCGGGGAGCTGTTTTTT
CDR3: CASSPTTSSLGELFF

D: .
V: TRBV30
size: .
J: TRBJ2-5
DNA: TGTGCCTGGAGTGGAGGGAGCTCCTTCCAAGAGACCCAGTACTTC
CDR3: CAWSGGSSFQETQYF

D: TRBD1
V: TRBV11-3
size: many
J: TRBJ1-5
DNA: TGTGCCAGCAGCCAAGGTCGACAGGGCGGTCAGCCCCAGCATTTT
CDR3: CASSQGRQGGQPQHF

D: .
V: TRBV19
size: few
J: TRBJ2-2
DNA: TGTGCCAGTAGAAACACCGGGGAGCTGTTTTTT
CDR3: CASRNTGELFF

D: TRBD2
V: TRBV11-3
size: medium-sized
J: TRBJ2-3
DNA: TGTGCCAGCAGCCCGGGCGGGAGCGGAACAGATACGCAGTATTTT
CDR3: CASSPGGSGTDTQYF

D: .
V: TRBV9
size: few
J: TRBJ2-2
DNA: TGTGCCAGCAGCGTTGTCCCTAACACCGGGGAGCTGTTTTTT
CDR3: CASSVVPNTGELFF

D: .
V: TRBV11-3
size: few
J: TRBJ2-2
DNA: TGTGCCAGCAGCCCACCCGGTCGGGAAACCGGGGAGCTGTTTTTT
CDR3: CASSPPGRETGELFF

D: .
V: TRBV11-3
size: large
J: TRBJ1-1
DNA: TGTGCCAGCAGCTTGGCCTGGGTTAGCACTGAAGCTTTCTTT
CDR3: CASSLAWVSTEAFF

D: .
V: TRBV15
size: few
J: TRBJ2-3
DNA: TGTGCCACCAGCAGAGGGGGTAGCGCTAGCACAGATACGCAGTATTTT
CDR3: CATSRGGSASTDTQYF

D: .
V: TRBV29-1
size: .
J: TRBJ1-2
DNA: TGCAGCGCTGGTGGGGTCGGTCACTATGGCTACACCTTC
CDR3: CSAGGVGHYGYTF

D: .
V: TRBV30
size: few
J: TRBJ1-4
DNA: TGTGCCTGGAGTATGAGGGCTAATGAAAAACTGTTTTTT
CDR3: CAWSMRANEKLFF

D: .
V: TRBV11-3
size: medium-sized
J: TRBJ1-3
DNA: TGTGCCAGCAGCCCCGACTCGACTGGAAACACCATATATTTT
CDR3: CASSPDSTGNTIYF

D: TRBD1
V: TRBV5-1
size: .
J: TRBJ1-3
DNA: TGCGCCAGCAGCTTGGCCCCAGGGGGCTCTGGAAACACCATATATTTT
CDR3: CASSLAPGGSGNTIYF

D: TRBD1
V: TRBV6-8
size: .
J: TRBJ1-5
DNA: TGTGCCAGCAGACAGGGGGCAGGGCAGCCCCAGCATTTT
CDR3: CASRQGAGQPQHF

D: TRBD1
V: TRBV28
size: .
J: TRBJ1-4
DNA: TGTGCCAGCAGTTTGACAGGGGGCCCTAATGAAAAACTGTTTTTT
CDR3: CASSLTGGPNEKLFF

D: .
V: TRBV11-3
size: large
J: TRBJ1-1
DNA: TGTGCCAGCAGCTTAGGGGTCTCGGTGAACACTGAAGCTTTCTTT
CDR3: CASSLGVSVNTEAFF

D: TRBD1
V: TRBV6-8
size: few
J: TRBJ1-1
DNA: TGTGCCAGCAACCCACTGGGGACAGGGAACACTGAAGCTTTCTTT
CDR3: CASNPLGTGNTEAFF

D: .
V: TRBV9
size: many
J: TRBJ2-1
DNA: TGTGCCAGCAACGAGGCCCTCAATGAGCAGTTCTTC
CDR3: CASNEALNEQFF

D: .
V: TRBV9
size: .
J: TRBJ2-6
DNA: TGTGCCAGCAGCGTAGATTTGGGTTCGATATCTGGGGCCAACGTCCTGACTTTC
CDR3: CASSVDLGSISGANVLTF

D: .
V: TRBV11-3
size: .
J: TRBJ2-7
DNA: TGTGCCAGCAGCGTCAGCTTAACATGGAGGGAGCAGTACTTC
CDR3: CASSVSLTWREQYF

D: TRBD1
V: TRBV23-1
size: few
J: TRBJ1-3
DNA: TGCGCCAGCAGCTTAGACAGGGCAAACACCATATATTTT
CDR3: CASSLDRANTIYF

D: .
V: TRBV18
size: .
J: TRBJ1-5
DNA: TGTGCCAGCTCACCAGACAGGAATCAGCCCCAGCATTTT
CDR3: CASSPDRNQPQHF

D: .
V: TRBV9
size: medium-sized
J: TRBJ1-4
DNA: TGTGCCAGCAGCCCCCAGGACCATCTTTCCGAAAAACTGTTTTTT
CDR3: CASSPQDHLSEKLFF

D: .
V: TRBV6-8
size: few
J: TRBJ1-4
DNA: TGTGCCAGCAGTTATGGGGGTGCAACTAATGAAAAACTGTTTTTT
CDR3: CASSYGGATNEKLFF

D: TRBD2
V: TRBV19
size: .
J: TRBJ2-1
DNA: TGTGCCAGTAGTATACACCCCCTCGCGGGAGCCTACAATGAGCAGTTCTTC
CDR3: CASSIHPLAGAYNEQFF

D: .
V: TRBV11-3
size: few
J: TRBJ2-4
DNA: TGTGCCAGCAGCTTGTGGGGGCGAGGGGACATTCAGTACTTC
CDR3: CASSLWGRGDIQYF

D: TRBD1
V: TRBV7-2
size: .
J: TRBJ2-7
DNA: TGTGCCAGCAGCAGGGGGACAGAATACGAGCAGTACTTC
CDR3: CASSRGTEYEQYF

D: .
V: TRBV28
size: few
J: TRBJ2-7
DNA: TGTGCCAGCAGTTCTTATCGAGGGAAAGGGGGCGAGCAGTACTTC
CDR3: CASSSYRGKGGEQYF

D: .
V: TRBV11-3
size: .
J: TRBJ2-2
DNA: TGTGCCAGCAGCTTAGTAGGGGCGCGCACCGGGGAGCTGTTTTTT
CDR3: CASSLVGARTGELFF

D: .
V: TRBV11-3
size: few
J: TRBJ2-3
DNA: TGTGCCAGCAGCGCCCAGGGACCCACAGATACGCAGTATTTT
CDR3: CASSAQGPTDTQYF

D: TRBD2
V: TRBV11-3
size: .
J: TRBJ2-7
DNA: TGTGCCAGCAGCTCCCAAGCGGGAGGTCTGGACGAGCAGTACTTC
CDR3: CASSSQAGGLDEQYF

D: TRBD1
V: TRBV7-2
size: few
J: TRBJ1-1
DNA: TGTGCCAGCAGCTCCCAGGGGGGAATTGAAGCTTTCTTT
CDR3: CASSSQGGIEAFF

D: .
V: TRBV9
size: .
J: TRBJ1-1
DNA: TGTGCCAGCAGGATAACGGGGTACACTGAAGCTTTCTTT
CDR3: CASRITGYTEAFF

D: .
V: TRBV6-8
size: few
J: TRBJ2-3
DNA: TGTGCCAGCAGTTACTCCGGCGTAGATACGCAGTATTTT
CDR3: CASSYSGVDTQYF

D: .
V: TRBV9
size: .
J: TRBJ1-2
DNA: TGTGCCAGCAGCGAATCTCCCGAGGAAGGGTATGTCTATGGCTACACCTTC
CDR3: CASSESPEEGYVYGYTF

D: .
V: TRBV29-1
size: .
J: TRBJ1-4
DNA: TGCAGCGTTTCCAGAACTAATGAAAAACTGTTTTTT
CDR3: CSVSRTNEKLFF

D: TRBD2
V: TRBV9
size: medium-sized
J: TRBJ2-7
DNA: TGTGCCAGCAGCGTCTCTAGCGGGGGTCCCTACGAGCAGTACTTC
CDR3: CASSVSSGGPYEQYF

D: TRBD1
V: TRBV11-3
size: .
J: TRBJ1-5
DNA: TGTGCCAGCAGCCCCTCGGGACAGGTTATAGGACCCCAGCATTTT
CDR3: CASSPSGQVIGPQHF

D: TRBD1
V: TRBV11-3
size: medium-sized
J: TRBJ1-4
DNA: TGTGCCAGCAGGTCCGGGACAGGGGGAGAAAAACTGTTTTTT
CDR3: CASRSGTGGEKLFF

D: .
V: TRBV6-8
size: .
J: TRBJ1-5
DNA: TGTGCCAGCAGTGACGCCGGGGGGAGCCAGCCCCAGCATTTT
CDR3: CASSDAGGSQPQHF

D: TRBD2
V: TRBV14
size: .
J: TRBJ2-2
DNA: TGTGCCAGCAGCCACGGTCGTGGCGGGAGGTTGACCGGGGAGCTGTTTTTT
CDR3: CASSHGRGGRLTGELFF

D: .
V: TRBV11-3
size: .
J: TRBJ2-7
DNA: TGTGCCAGCAGCTTACGCGGGGCGGGTTCCTCCTCCTACGAGCAGTACTTC
CDR3: CASSLRGAGSSSYEQYF

D: .
V: TRBV6-8
size: .
J: TRBJ1-2
DNA: TGTGCCAGCAGTCCGCCGGGACCCGGCTATGGCTACACCTTC
CDR3: CASSPPGPGYGYTF

D: TRBD1
V: TRBV30
size: .
J: TRBJ2-7
DNA: TGTGCCTGCCAGATAAAATCAGGACAGGGTCCGTACTTC
CDR3: CACQIKSGQGPYF